What follows are 29 T cell receptor beta chains derived from one specimen sequenced in a study of shared clonotypes between healthy human individuals. Assay: immunoSEQ multiplex PCR; the TCRdb copy retains only in-frame clones and omits some. The profile shows some 2.4 million clones, 90% to 95% of them singletons. Sequencing was carried out using naive CD4+ T cells from PBMCs. Stated subset: CD45RA+ positively selected. The receptor set was obtained from a man younger than 30 in good health. Some clones in this sample may be carry-over from other donors' samples.

The CDR3 loop is CASSSLAGVASTDTQYF. The CDR3 DNA reads as TGTGCCAGCAGTTCCCTAGCGGGAGTGGCTAGCACAGATACGCAGTATTTT. The J gene is TRBJ2-3, the V gene TRBV25-1; 10 bases are a match to TRBD2. The CDR3 has 17 amino acids. Germline CDR1 reads MGHDK; CDR2 reads SYGVNS. The trim removed 5 bases at V and 0 bases at J, leaving 8 bases unmatched.

The V call is TRBV7-9, the J call TRBJ1-5, with TRBD1 identical over 9 bases. The germline V gene has CDR1 SEHNR and CDR2 FQNEAQ (reference sequence). The CDR3 has 19 amino acids. After removal of 5 bases from V and 7 bases from J, the junction contained 21 bases not matched to a gene. The CDR3 DNA reads as TGTGCCAGCAGCCCGGGAATCGATGAGCCGGGACAGGGAGGACAGCCCCAGCATTTT. Its protein product is CASSPGIDEPGQGGQPQHF.

This rearrangement joins TRBV7-9 to TRBJ2-3; D gene unclear. The V and J ends lost 8 bases and 1 base respectively, with 13 bases between them. Germline V gene sequence: CDR1 SEHNR, CDR2 FQNEAQ (reference sequence). The CDR3 spans 14 residues. The CDR3 sequence: CASPFGLGTDTQYF. The CDR3 coding sequence is TGTGCCAGCCCCTTTGGTCTCGGCACAGATACGCAGTATTTT.

The chain has TRBV7-8 and TRBJ2-3; no firm D call. The CDR3 consists of 12 residues. Germline CDR1 reads SGHVS; CDR2 reads FQNEAQ. Between the trimmed V and J ends, which lost 4 bases and 4 bases, there was a span of 6 bases. DNA of the CDR3: TGTGCCAGCAGCTCGACCTCAGATACGCAGTATTTT. This translates into CASSSTSDTQYF.

The J gene is TRBJ2-5, the V gene TRBV28; 9 nucleotides match TRBD2. Germline V gene data show CDR1 as MDHEN and CDR2 as SYDVKM. V trimming: 3 bases; J trimming: 4 bases; junction bases outside the gene matches: 12. The CDR3 sequence is 17 residues long. CDR3 DNA: TGTGCCAGCAGTTTGCTCACCTTTAGCGGGAGATCAGAGACCCAGTACTTC. As protein: CASSLLTFSGRSETQYF.

The chain joins TRBV7-2 to TRBJ2-1; 9 bases fit TRBD2. CDR3 size: 16 residues. Losses at the gene ends were 5 bases for V and 2 bases for J; bases not matched to a gene: 7. Germline CDR1 and CDR2: SGHTA and FQGNSA. CDR3 region: CASSKASGTTYNEQFF. The DNA of the CDR3 is TGTGCCAGCAGCAAGGCTAGCGGGACCACCTACAATGAGCAGTTCTTC.

This clone was observed a single time. The chain links TRBV5-1 to TRBJ2-6; D is unresolved. V was cut by 4 bases and J by 0 bases, with 17 bases left in between. This CDR3 has 18 amino acids. In germline, CDR1 is SGHRS, CDR2 YFSETQ. CDR3 sequence: CASSPGRRQDSGANVLTF. CDR3 bases: TGCGCCAGCAGCCCGGGTCGCCGACAAGACTCTGGGGCCAACGTCCTGACTTTC.

This clone is a singleton in its sample. The J gene is TRBJ2-5, the V gene TRBV6-6; D gene uncertain. Germline V gene data show CDR1 as MNHNY and CDR2 as SVGAGI (reference sequence). CDR3 length: 15 amino acids. Trimming removed 0 bases from V and 5 bases from J, with 13 bases in between. In DNA form, the CDR3 reads TGTGCCAGCAGTTACTCGATGGGTACCAGGGAGACCCAGTACTTC. This translates into CASSYSMGTRETQYF.

The rearrangement links TRBV29-1 to TRBJ2-1; no clear D. V was cut by 6 bases and J by 7 bases, with 19 bases left in between. CDR1 and CDR2 (germline): SQVTM, ANQGSEA. The CDR3 consists of 14 residues. The CDR3 spells CSVESRLGRNEQFF. The CDR3 DNA is TGCAGCGTCGAATCGCGGTTGGGCCGGAATGAGCAGTTCTTC.

This chain joins TRBV28 and TRBJ1-4, with a weak D call TRBD1 (6 bases). Germline CDR1 MDHEN, CDR2 SYDVKM. The CDR3 is 15 amino acids. V shed 5 bases and J shed 8 bases, with 18 bases lying between them. CDR3 DNA sequence: TGTGCCAGCAGTAACCCGGGAGACAGGAAAGAAAAACTGTTTTTT. It specifies CASSNPGDRKEKLFF.

With respect to this clone: This specimen includes other DNA sequences encoding the same CDR3. The chain employs TRBV27 and TRBJ1-2; 9 nucleotides line up with TRBD1. Per germline, CDR1 MNHEY and CDR2 SMNVEV (reference sequence). This CDR3 spans 13 amino acids. V lost 5 bases to trimming and J lost 7 bases; unmatched junction nucleotides: 5. CDR3 sequence: CASSPGTGSGYTF. The CDR3 DNA sequence: TGTGCCAGCAGTCCGGGGACAGGGAGTGGCTACACCTTC.

This rearrangement joins TRBV6-1 to TRBJ2-1, with TRBD2 identical over 9 bases. Trimming took 6 bases from V and 8 from J; bases not matched to a gene: 11. The CDR3 spans 15 residues. CDR1 is MNHNS and CDR2 is SASEGT in the germline V gene. CDR3 in amino acids: CASSAAGGQSDEQFF. The DNA for the CDR3 is TGTGCCAGCAGCGCCGCGGGGGGGCAGTCGGATGAGCAGTTCTTC.

The rearrangement links TRBV5-1 to TRBJ1-3; perhaps TRBD1 as D (5 bases). V was shortened by 0 bases and J by 3 bases, with 10 bases between the two germline ends. Per germline, CDR1 SGHRS and CDR2 YFSETQ. The CDR3 loop spans 15 amino acids. For the CDR3, the DNA is TGCGCCAGCAGCTTGGCTTCAGGGTTTGGAAACACCATATATTTT. The encoded protein is CASSLASGFGNTIYF.

This sequence joins TRBV4-1 and TRBJ2-1; perhaps TRBD1 as D (6 bases). The length of the CDR3 is 18 residues. Germline CDR1 is MGHRA and CDR2 is YSYEKL. V lost 0 bases to trimming and J lost 0 bases, with 15 bases between them. The CDR3 loop is CASSQDQGRKSSYNEQFF. The CDR3 region has the DNA TGCGCCAGCAGCCAAGATCAGGGGCGGAAAAGCTCCTACAATGAGCAGTTCTTC.

V and J are TRBV2 and TRBJ2-3; D is uncertain. Trimming cost V 7 bases and J 4 bases, with 9 bases left between them. The CDR3 has 12 residues. Germline V gene data show CDR1 as SNHLY and CDR2 as FYNNEI. The CDR3 spells CASTSQSDTQYF. The CDR3 DNA reads as TGTGCCAGCACAAGTCAGTCAGATACGCAGTATTTT.

This clone was detected once. The identical CDR3 is also encoded by other nucleotide sequences in the sample. V usage is TRBV18 and J usage is TRBJ2-7; TRBD2 matches 13 bases. The CDR3 consists of 15 residues. The J segment lost 3 bases and the V segment lost 2 bases, leaving 1 base of the junction unmatched. Per germline, CDR1 KGHSH and CDR2 LQKENI. CDR3 DNA sequence: TGTGCCAGCTCACCAGGACTAGCGGGAGACTACGAGCAGTACTTC. Translating it yields CASSPGLAGDYEQYF.

Details on this clone: The same CDR3 arises from other DNA sequences in this sample as well. This chain connects TRBV6-1 to TRBJ2-3, with TRBD2 as a possible D gene (5 bases). Trimming pared 2 bases from V and 1 base from J, leaving 7 bases between. This CDR3 region has 14 residues. Germline loops: CDR1 MNHNS, CDR2 SASEGT. This CDR3 is CASSERGRTDTQYF. CDR3 DNA sequence: TGTGCCAGCAGTGAACGGGGTCGCACAGATACGCAGTATTTT.

The V and J genes are TRBV5-5 and TRBJ2-7; TRBD1 or TRBD2 may be the D gene (7 bases each). CDR1 is SGHKS, CDR2 YYEKEE, per germline (reference sequence). Trimming stripped 3 bases from V and 3 bases from J, with 19 bases between. The CDR3 runs 16 residues. This CDR3 reads CASSWRGRAGNYEQYF. In DNA form, the CDR3 reads TGTGCCAGCAGCTGGAGGGGGCGAGCGGGGAACTACGAGCAGTACTTC.

The rearrangement links TRBV7-8 to TRBJ2-2; TRBD2 matches at 8 bases. Germline values: CDR1 SGHVS, CDR2 FQNEAQ. The CDR3 has 16 residues. V dropped 1 base and J dropped 2; count of bases not matched to a gene: 3. This CDR3 reads CASSLEVAGNTGELFF. CDR3 bases: TGTGCCAGCAGCTTAGAAGTAGCGGGAAACACCGGGGAGCTGTTTTTT.

Only one count was recorded for this clone. V and J are TRBV5-4 and TRBJ1-1; D might be TRBD1 (6 bases). The CDR3 covers 14 residues. Between the trimmed V and J ends, which lost 4 bases and 6 bases, there was a span of 16 bases. Germline CDR1 is SGHNT and CDR2 is YYREEE (reference sequence). CDR3 loop: CASSQPGGRPEAFF. CDR3 nucleotide sequence: TGTGCCAGCAGCCAGCCTGGGGGGCGGCCTGAAGCTTTCTTT.

As for this clone: Other DNA sequences of this sample code for an identical CDR3. The chain recombines TRBV18 with TRBJ2-7; TRBD2 agrees at 12 bases. The J segment lost 1 base and the V segment lost 5 bases, leaving 0 bases of the junction unmatched. Looked up from germline, CDR1 is KGHSH and CDR2 is LQKENI. This CDR3 region has 14 residues. The CDR3 here is CASSGLAGSYEQYF. The CDR3 nucleotides are TGTGCCAGCTCAGGACTAGCGGGATCCTACGAGCAGTACTTC.

This chain links TRBV6-5 with TRBJ1-2; the match to TRBD1 covers 8 bases. This CDR3 has 13 amino acids. Germline assignment: CDR1 MNHEY and CDR2 SVGAGI. V was pared by 5 bases and J by 8 bases, with 7 bases of the junction left unmatched. Here the CDR3 reads CASSNRGESGYTF. CDR3 in DNA: TGTGCCAGCAGTAACAGGGGGGAGAGCGGCTACACCTTC.

The J gene is TRBJ2-7, the V gene TRBV6-6; tentative D call: TRBD1 (6 bases). Trimming took 2 bases from V and 3 from J, leaving 11 bases between them. CDR3 size: 14 residues. The germline gives CDR1 MNHNY, CDR2 SVGAGI (reference sequence). As DNA, the CDR3 is TGTGCCAGCAGTTACGGCGGACAGATCTACGAGCAGTACTTC. It translates to CASSYGGQIYEQYF.

The rearrangement links TRBV18 to TRBJ2-5, with TRBD1 as a possible D gene (6 bases). CDR3 length: 12 amino acids. The germline V gene encodes CDR1 KGHSH and CDR2 LQKENI. Trimming cost V 5 bases and J 4 bases, with 8 bases left between them. The CDR3 sequence is CASSWGPETQYF. The CDR3 DNA sequence: TGTGCCAGCTCATGGGGGCCAGAGACCCAGTACTTC.

The chain joins TRBV7-2 to TRBJ2-3, with D perhaps TRBD2 (5 bases). Trimming shortened V by 4 bases and J by 0 bases, and 11 bases separated the two germline ends. The CDR3 has 15 amino acids. Germline CDR1 is SGHTA and CDR2 is FQGNSA. CDR3 sequence (DNA): TGTGCCAGCAGCTCGTTAGCGTCGAGCACAGATACGCAGTATTTT. This encodes CASSSLASSTDTQYF.

The table lists this clone with a few counts. Other DNA sequences of this sample code for an identical CDR3. This rearrangement joins TRBV2 to TRBJ2-7, with D unclear. This CDR3 is built from 11 residues. V lost 2 bases and J lost 3, with 2 bases in between. Germline-derived CDR1 and CDR2 are SNHLY and FYNNEI. CDR3 DNA: TGTGCCAGCAGTGAAAACTACGAGCAGTACTTC. Translation: CASSENYEQYF.

V is TRBV2 and J is TRBJ2-5; TRBD2 matches at 9 bases. The CDR3 is made up of 16 amino acids. The J segment lost 5 bases and the V segment lost 5 bases, leaving 12 bases of the junction unmatched. Germline CDR1 is SNHLY and CDR2 is FYNNEI. This CDR3 reads CASSRSSGIGVETQYF. CDR3 in DNA: TGTGCCAGCAGTCGCTCTAGCGGGATAGGCGTGGAGACCCAGTACTTC.

V usage is TRBV29-1 and J usage is TRBJ1-1; D gene ambiguous. The CDR3 consists of 12 residues. Trimming cost V 4 bases and J 0 bases, with 6 bases left between them. CDR1 SQVTM and CDR2 ANQGSEA come from the germline V gene. CDR3 protein: CSVATMNTEAFF. The CDR3 nucleotides are TGCAGCGTTGCAACCATGAACACTGAAGCTTTCTTT.

The chain joins TRBV7-3 to TRBJ1-1; D remains unclear. This CDR3 has 13 amino acids. Trimming pared 6 bases from V and 0 bases from J, leaving 8 bases between. The germline V gene has CDR1 SGHTA and CDR2 FQGTGA. DNA for the CDR3: TGTGCCAGCAGGATCACGGTGAACACTGAAGCTTTCTTT. Amino acid sequence: CASRITVNTEAFF.